One and the same sample provided the 4 T cell receptor beta chains below, sequenced in a study of PD-1 blockade in classical Hodgkin lymphoma. Time point specified: cycle 4 day 1 (C4D1), after about 6 weeks of nivolumab. All trial patients relapsed after autologous stem cell transplantation. Clones were sequenced by immunoSEQ multiplex PCR, and TCRdb holds only the in-frame ones, with some missing. The sample comprises tens of thousands of clones, over 70% of which are singletons, and around 20% rests with the top ten. Here the sequenced sample was peripheral blood mononuclear cells (PBMCs), taken before the fourth cycle of nivolumab. The receptors come from a human donor with classical Hodgkin lymphoma.

V is TRBV27 and J is TRBJ2-1; TRBD2 matches at 13 bases. Trimming cost V 6 bases and J 3 bases; bases outside gene matches: 5. In germline, CDR1 is MNHEY, CDR2 SMNVEV (reference sequence). This CDR3 has 16 amino acids. The CDR3 spells CASSLRTSGGYNEQFF. DNA for the CDR3: TGTGCCAGCAGCCTACGGACTAGCGGGGGCTACAATGAGCAGTTCTTC.

The rearrangement joins TRBV27 to TRBJ1-1; a possible D gene is TRBD1 (5 bases). This CDR3 has 14 residues. Trimming left V 1 base short and J 2 bases short, with 8 bases between. The germline gives CDR1 MNHEY, CDR2 SMNVEV (reference sequence). The DNA of the CDR3 is TGTGCCAGCAGTTTATGGGGGGGAAACACTGAAGCTTTCTTT. Translation: CASSLWGGNTEAFF.

This chain uses TRBV18 with TRBJ1-5; D unclear. The CDR3 extends over 14 amino acids. Germline V gene sequence: CDR1 KGHSH, CDR2 LQKENI. Trimming shortened V by 1 base and J by 0 bases, and 4 bases separated the two germline ends. The CDR3 spells CASSPLNSNQPQHF. In nucleotides, the CDR3 is TGTGCCAGCTCACCACTGAATAGCAATCAGCCCCAGCATTTT.

The chain couples TRBV6-1 to TRBJ2-6; 7 nucleotides align to TRBD1. The CDR3 covers 15 residues. Trimming removed 6 bases from V and 2 bases from J; junction bases left unmatched: 4. Germline V gene sequence: CDR1 MNHNS, CDR2 SASEGT. CDR3 nucleotides: TGTGCCAGCAGAGGGGACAGTACTGGGGCCAACGTCCTGACTTTC. As protein: CASRGDSTGANVLTF.